This is a list of T cell receptor beta chains from one sample in a study of long-term antiretroviral therapy in people with HIV. Clones were read by immunoSEQ multiplex PCR, and TCRdb kept only the in-frame ones, dropping some. The repertoire holds nearly 25,000 clones, with approximately 82% as singletons. The sequenced sample was unsorted PBMCs, obtained 3 years after starting antiretroviral therapy. Receptors originate from a man over 45 with HIV. CDR3s include the opening cysteine and the closing phenylalanine or tryptophan.

j_call v_call cdr3_aa
TRBJ2-2 TRBV5-1 CASSLQGFDTGELFF
TRBJ2-3 TRBV7-9 CASSFRQPRDTQYF
TRBJ2-1 TRBV7-9 CASSSWTSIEQFF
TRBJ2-2 TRBV4-3 CASSPRVTGELFF
TRBJ1-6 TRBV7-6 CASSLAGQGGSPLHF
TRBJ1-5 TRBV28 CASSFGGLNQPQHF
TRBJ1-5 TRBV5-5 CASSSTGGSNQPQHF
TRBJ1-5 TRBV11-2 CASSLGPGYQPQHF
TRBJ2-2 TRBV28 CASRTSWMQGYTGELFF
TRBJ2-5 TRBV29-1 CSVEGRIQETQYF
TRBJ1-4 TRBV9 CASSVTGTGEKLFF
TRBJ1-3 TRBV5-1 CASSFSLESGNTIYF
TRBJ2-3 TRBV11-2 CASSLDFGLFEAQYF
TRBJ1-1 TRBV11-3 CASSLQSEAFF
TRBJ1-2 TRBV9 CATTRGTANYGYTF
TRBJ1-5 TRBV7-8 CASSLGPRNQPQHF
TRBJ2-3 TRBV5-4 CASSSSGTTDTQYF
TRBJ1-1 TRBV19 CASNPRAMNTEAFF
TRBJ2-7 TRBV11-3 CASSLSMSYEQYF
TRBJ1-2 TRBV6-4 CASTYLVGGSEGYGYTF
TRBJ2-7 TRBV4-3 CASSQDIPEEQYF
TRBJ2-3 TRBV7-3 CASSVEGFTDTQYF
TRBJ1-5 TRBV19 CASSPRGLHQPQHF
TRBJ2-7 TRBV5-1 CASSLDRGIYEQYF
TRBJ2-1 TRBV6-1 CASSELMRVAGQQFF
TRBJ2-4 TRBV7-9 CASSQGAAPNIQYF